The rows below give T cell receptor beta chains drawn from one sample of a study of cytomegalovirus exposure and HLA in healthy donors. The data were produced by immunoSEQ multiplex PCR, yet TCRdb's version contains in-frame clones alone and is incomplete. The data contain 60,000 to 75,000 clones, roughly 66% of them singletons. Sequencing was carried out using PBMCs. All receptors come from a woman aged 45 to 65 in good health and CMV-seronegative. Each CDR3 is given with its conserved first and last residue. Fields, in order: V gene, J gene, clone size, D gene, CDR3 DNA, CDR3 protein. A D gene is named only where the DNA matches it firmly. For some rows the clone size is stated as once, few or many, or as a class when expanded; others skip it.

>TRBV7-2|TRBJ1-3|-|-
TGTGCCACCACCCCCGCCGGAGGCTCGAACCTAGGTTTT
CATTPAGGSNLGF
>TRBV7-9|TRBJ2-1|-|-
TGTGCCAGCAGCGGAGCCGAAGACAGGAGCTCCTACAATGAGCAGTTCTTC
CASSGAEDRSSYNEQFF
>TRBV30|TRBJ2-3|-|TRBD1
TGTGCCTGGAGTCGTCCGAGGGGGCTAACAGATACGCAGTATTTT
CAWSRPRGLTDTQYF
>TRBV4-3|TRBJ2-5|-|TRBD2
TGCGCCAGCAGCCAAGATCTAGGGCTAGCGGGAGGGCCCTTCGAGACCCAGTACTTC
CASSQDLGLAGGPFETQYF
>TRBV4-1|TRBJ1-2|-|-
TGCGCCAGCAGCCAAGTATTTGGTACAGGGAACTATGGCTACACCTTC
CASSQVFGTGNYGYTF
>TRBV7-3|TRBJ1-1|few|TRBD1
TGTGCCAGCAGCCTATCATGGGACAGTGGGTACACTGAAGCTTTCTTT
CASSLSWDSGYTEAFF
>TRBV13|TRBJ2-7|-|TRBD2
TGTGCCAGCAGCTTGGCCCGACTAGCCGGGACCTACGAGCAGTACTTC
CASSLARLAGTYEQYF
>TRBV9|TRBJ2-5|-|-
TGTGCCAGCAGCGATCCGAGTCTGGGGGCCGGGGAGACCCAGTACTTC
CASSDPSLGAGETQYF
>TRBV5-6|TRBJ2-1|-|TRBD1
TGTGCCAGCAGCCTGACGACAGGGTGGAATGAGCAGTTCTTC
CASSLTTGWNEQFF
>TRBV7-8|TRBJ1-2|once|TRBD1
TGTGCCAGCAGCCGCCGGACAGGGGGAGACTATGGCTACACCTTC
CASSRRTGGDYGYTF
>TRBV2|TRBJ2-2|-|-
TGTGCCAGCATCCCTTTCCAGGGTCGGTTCTCCGGGGAGCTGTTTTTT
CASIPFQGRFSGELFF
>TRBV11-3|TRBJ2-1|-|TRBD2
TGTGCCAGCAGCCCTAGCGGTCGGTACAATGAGCAGTTCTTC
CASSPSGRYNEQFF
>TRBV7-8|TRBJ2-2|-|TRBD1
TGTGCCAGCAGCTTCGAAAGGGGGCACCTCACCGGGGAGCTGTTTTTT
CASSFERGHLTGELFF
>TRBV5-1|TRBJ1-5|-|-
TGCGCCAGCAGCTTGTTGGGGGGGATTGGTCAGCCCCAGCATTTT
CASSLLGGIGQPQHF
>TRBV18|TRBJ1-4|-|TRBD1
TGTGCCAGCTCGCAGGGACAGGCCGCTAATGAAAAACTGTTTTTT
CASSQGQAANEKLFF
>TRBV28|TRBJ2-6|-|-
TGTGCCAGCAGTTCGCACCCTGGGGGGTCTGGGGCCAACGTCCTGACTTTC
CASSSHPGGSGANVLTF
>TRBV7-8|TRBJ2-3|few|-
TGTGCCAGCAGCTTAGTTAAAAATACGCAGTATTTT
CASSLVKNTQYF
>TRBV2|TRBJ1-5|few|TRBD1
TGTGCCAGCAGACAGGGGAGTAGCAATCAGCCCCAGCATTTT
CASRQGSSNQPQHF
>TRBV19|TRBJ2-5|-|-
TGTGCCAGTAGTGAGTGGGGAAGGGGCCAAGAGACCCAGTACTTC
CASSEWGRGQETQYF
>TRBV9|TRBJ2-3|-|-
TGTGCCAGCAGCGTCTCAGATACGAGGTGGGATACGCAGTATTTT
CASSVSDTRWDTQYF
>TRBV14|TRBJ2-7|-|-
TGTGCCAGCAGCCAAGGACAGCCCTACGAGCAGTACTTC
CASSQGQPYEQYF
>TRBV4-3|TRBJ1-1|-|-
TGCGCCAGCAGCCAAACGGTGTTAAGAGAAGCTTTCTTT
CASSQTVLREAFF
>TRBV6-5|TRBJ1-2|-|-
TGTGCCAGCAGCAGGAAGGTCTATGAGAACTATGGCTACACCTTC
CASSRKVYENYGYTF
>TRBV6-4|TRBJ1-1|-|-
TGTGCCAGCAGTGAACAGCCGAACACTGAAGCTTTCTTT
CASSEQPNTEAFF
>TRBV4-3|TRBJ1-5|few|-
TGCGCCAGCAGCCAAGAGGTCGGGGGTCAGCCCCAGCATTTT
CASSQEVGGQPQHF
>TRBV28|TRBJ1-5|few|TRBD1
TGTGCCAGCAACCCAGGGGGCGGCAATCAGCCCCAGCATTTT
CASNPGGGNQPQHF
>TRBV19|TRBJ1-2|-|-
TGTGCCAGTAGTCCTCAGGGTTCTCACTATGGCTACACCTTC
CASSPQGSHYGYTF
>TRBV6-5|TRBJ1-1|-|TRBD1
TGTGCCAGCAGTCCGGCAGGGGGCCCTTACACTGAAGCTTTCTTT
CASSPAGGPYTEAFF
>TRBV6-5|TRBJ1-2|-|-
TGTGCCAGCAGTTACTCGACAACTCTCTATGGCTACACCTTC
CASSYSTTLYGYTF
>TRBV10-3|TRBJ1-2|-|TRBD1
TGTGCCATCAGTGAGTCGATTACAGGGGGCGACTATGGCTACACCTTC
CAISESITGGDYGYTF
>TRBV4-3|TRBJ2-7|-|TRBD1
TGCGCCAGCAGCCAAGAGACCGGGACAGGGGTAATGAAGCAGTACTTC
CASSQETGTGVMKQYF
>TRBV2|TRBJ1-2|-|TRBD1
TGTGCCAGCAGTGACCGGGACAGGTATCGCGGCTACACCTTC
CASSDRDRYRGYTF
>TRBV28|TRBJ1-2|-|-
TGTGCCAGCAGTTTGGCCGGGGGTAACTATGGCTACACCTTC
CASSLAGGNYGYTF
>TRBV6-1|TRBJ2-3|-|-
TGTGCCAGCAGGGGGACTCCAGCAGGAGATACGCAGTATTTT
CASRGTPAGDTQYF
>TRBV7-9|TRBJ2-5|once|-
TGTGCCAGCAGCCCCCCTCCGGGACATGGCCCTACGGGGACCCAGTACTTC
CASSPPPGHGPTGTQYF
>TRBV25-1|TRBJ2-7|-|TRBD1
TGTGCCAGCAGTTGGGACAGGAGCGAGCAGTACTTC
CASSWDRSEQYF
>TRBV5-1|TRBJ2-4|-|TRBD1
TGCGCCAGCAGCCCAAGACAGGGAGCCAAAAACATTCAGTACTTC
CASSPRQGAKNIQYF
>TRBV9|TRBJ2-6|-|TRBD2
TGTGCCAGCAGCAAGGGACTAGCTATTTCTGGGGCCAACGTCCTGACTTTC
CASSKGLAISGANVLTF
>TRBV6-5|TRBJ2-7|-|TRBD2
TGTGCCAGCAGGGGGACTAGCGAGTACGAGCAGTACTTC
CASRGTSEYEQYF
>TRBV30|TRBJ2-7|few|TRBD2
TGTGCCTGGAGTCGGGAGGCGCCCTCCGACGAGCAGTACTTC
CAWSREAPSDEQYF
>TRBV19|TRBJ2-1|-|-
TGTGCCAGTAGTATGGCAAGCGGGCCTTACAATGAGCAGTTCTTC
CASSMASGPYNEQFF
>TRBV7-3|TRBJ2-7|-|TRBD1
TGTGCCAGCAGCAAATACCCTAGACAGGGGGCGGGAGAGCAGTACTTC
CASSKYPRQGAGEQYF
>TRBV6-1|TRBJ1-2|-|-
TGTGCCAGCAGTGACAATAACTATGGCTACACCTTC
CASSDNNYGYTF
>TRBV10-1|TRBJ2-3|-|-
TGCGCCACGAAATCAGGGCATACGCAGTATTTT
CATKSGHTQYF
>TRBV15|TRBJ2-3|-|TRBD2
TGTGCCACGCTAGCGGGAGCGGGTGATACGCAGTATTTT
CATLAGAGDTQYF
>TRBV28|TRBJ2-7|-|-
TGTGCCAGCAGTCCTTTCTACGAGCAGTACTTC
CASSPFYEQYF